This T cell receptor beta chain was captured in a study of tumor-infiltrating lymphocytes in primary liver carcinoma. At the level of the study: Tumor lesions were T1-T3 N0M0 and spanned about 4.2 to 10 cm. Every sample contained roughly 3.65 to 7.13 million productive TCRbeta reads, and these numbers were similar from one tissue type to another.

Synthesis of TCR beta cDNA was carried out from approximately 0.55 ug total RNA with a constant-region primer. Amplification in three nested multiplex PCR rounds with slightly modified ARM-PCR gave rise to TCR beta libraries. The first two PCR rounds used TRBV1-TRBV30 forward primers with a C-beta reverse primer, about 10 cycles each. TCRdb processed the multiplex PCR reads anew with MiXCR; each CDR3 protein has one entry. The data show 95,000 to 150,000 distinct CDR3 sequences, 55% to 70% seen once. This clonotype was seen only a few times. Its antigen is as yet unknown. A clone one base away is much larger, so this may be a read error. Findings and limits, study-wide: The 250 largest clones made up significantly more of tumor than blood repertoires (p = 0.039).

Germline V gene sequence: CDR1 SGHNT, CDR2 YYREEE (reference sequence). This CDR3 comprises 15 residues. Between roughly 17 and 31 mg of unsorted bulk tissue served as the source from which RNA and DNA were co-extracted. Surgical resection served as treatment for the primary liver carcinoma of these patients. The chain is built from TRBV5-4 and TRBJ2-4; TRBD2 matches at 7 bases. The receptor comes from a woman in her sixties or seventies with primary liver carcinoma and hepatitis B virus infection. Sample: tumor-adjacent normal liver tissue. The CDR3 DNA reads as TGTGTCAGCAGCTATGCGGGAGACAACAAAAACATTCAGTACTTC. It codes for CVSSYAGDNKNIQYF.